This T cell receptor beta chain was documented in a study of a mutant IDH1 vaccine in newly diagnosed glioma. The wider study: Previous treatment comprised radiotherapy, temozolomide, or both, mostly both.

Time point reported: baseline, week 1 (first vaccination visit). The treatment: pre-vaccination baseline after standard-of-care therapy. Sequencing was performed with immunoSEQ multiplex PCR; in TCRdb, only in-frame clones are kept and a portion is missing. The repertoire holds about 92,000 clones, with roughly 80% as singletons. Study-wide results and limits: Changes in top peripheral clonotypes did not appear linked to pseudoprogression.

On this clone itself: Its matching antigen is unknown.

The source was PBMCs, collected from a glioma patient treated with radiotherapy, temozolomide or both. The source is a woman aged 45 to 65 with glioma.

The CDR3 DNA is TGCGCCAGCAGCGAGATGGGCCCTGGAAACACCATATATTTT. Its translation: CASSEMGPGNTIYF. V usage is TRBV5-1 and J usage is TRBJ1-3, with no clear D. V lost 4 bases and J 2 bases, leaving 10 bases between the germline ends. The CDR3 sequence is 14 residues long. Germline V gene lookup returns CDR1 SGHRS and CDR2 YFSETQ.